Below, 4 T cell receptor beta chains from the same sample are listed, as sequenced in a study of siplizumab effects on memory and regulatory T cells (dated by TCRdb to about 2019). Libraries were made using the immunoSEQ multiplex PCR assay. This is the immuneACCESS table as TCRdb keeps it, with only in-frame sequences that have V and J called. A part of the clones is gone; compared with another copy, unresolved V genes explain less than half, and the rest is unexplained. Within this sample are about 50,000 clones, with more than 75% of them counted one time only. In total, the top ten clones hold 0.35% of the sample. Sequencing input: naive CD8+ T cells sorted from blood. Per the publication, the cell subset or site label means: unstimulated naive T cells. The receptors were sampled from a human donor in good health.

The chain employs TRBV6-1 and TRBJ2-7; D gene ambiguous. Trimming stripped 3 bases from V and 2 bases from J, with 2 bases between. Looked up from germline, CDR1 is MNHNS and CDR2 is SASEGT. The CDR3 length is 11 residues. In DNA form, the CDR3 reads TGTGCCAGCAGTGACGCCTACGAGCAGTACTTC. Translating gives CASSDAYEQYF.

V and J are TRBV19 and TRBJ1-2; 7 positions agree with TRBD1. CDR3 size: 15 residues. The trim removed 4 bases at V and 1 base at J, leaving 6 bases unmatched. Germline-derived CDR1 and CDR2 are LNHDA and SQIVND (reference sequence). CDR3: CASSKTGKDNYGYTF. As DNA, the CDR3 is TGTGCCAGTAGTAAGACAGGGAAGGATAACTATGGCTACACCTTC.

The chain uses TRBV27 and TRBJ2-1, with 7 bases identical to TRBD2. Trimming removed 4 bases from V and 8 bases from J; junction bases left unmatched: 14. This CDR3 is built from 16 residues. The germline gives CDR1 MNHEY, CDR2 SMNVEV (reference sequence). DNA of the CDR3: TGTGCCAGCAGTTGGACTAGGGTAATAGGGTTAGATGAGCAGTTCTTC. Its protein is CASSWTRVIGLDEQFF.

The chain carries TRBV29-1 and TRBJ2-7; tentative D call: TRBD1 (7 bases). The CDR3 totals 12 residues. Trimming took 4 bases from V and 7 from J, leaving 14 bases between them. Germline V lookup: CDR1 SQVTM, CDR2 ANQGSEA. CDR3 amino acids: CSVAGGIGEQYF. CDR3 DNA: TGCAGCGTTGCAGGGGGGATTGGGGAGCAGTACTTC.